This T cell receptor beta chain was retrieved from a study of cytomegalovirus exposure and HLA in healthy donors. Whole-study context: Later analysis reported that the 110 or so validation repertoires shared the platform of the approximately 620 first-cohort repertoires.

Generated by immunoSEQ multiplex PCR, the TCRdb table keeps only in-frame clones and is missing some. Of fewer than 400,000 clones detected, roughly 90% appear once; the ten largest clones hold more than 0.95%. As concerns this clone: Its antigen is as yet unknown.

Regarding the study as a whole: Subsequent analysis found a tendency for first-cohort TCR clusters to co-occur within the 110 or so validation repertoires. Listed as cytomegalovirus-associated were about 160 TCR beta chains. In vitro confirmation showed three CMV-associated chains to be CMV antigen specific.

Sequenced: PBMCs. The source of this sequence is a young man in good health and CMV-seronegative.

Here the CDR3 DNA reads TGCGCCAGCAGCACAGGGATTGAGCAGTACTTC. Protein product: CASSTGIEQYF. The chain uses TRBV5-1 and TRBJ2-7, with D maybe TRBD1 (6 bases). From germline, CDR1 is SGHRS and CDR2 YFSETQ. V was trimmed by 4 bases and J by 7 bases, leaving 9 bases between them. The CDR3 spans 11 residues.